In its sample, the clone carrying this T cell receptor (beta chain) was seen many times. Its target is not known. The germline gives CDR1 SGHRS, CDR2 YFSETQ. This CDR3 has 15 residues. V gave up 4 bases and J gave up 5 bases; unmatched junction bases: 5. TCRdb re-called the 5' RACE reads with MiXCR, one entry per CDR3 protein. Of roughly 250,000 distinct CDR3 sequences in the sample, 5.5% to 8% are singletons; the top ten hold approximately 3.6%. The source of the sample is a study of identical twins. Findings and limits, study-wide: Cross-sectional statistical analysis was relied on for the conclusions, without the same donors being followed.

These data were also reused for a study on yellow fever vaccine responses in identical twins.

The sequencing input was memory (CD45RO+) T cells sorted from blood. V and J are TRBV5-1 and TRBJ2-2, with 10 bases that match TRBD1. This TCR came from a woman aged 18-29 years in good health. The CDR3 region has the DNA TGCGCCAGCAGCATCCGGACAGGGGGGACCGGGGAGCTGTTTTTT. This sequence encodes CASSIRTGGTGELFF.